This TCR beta chain was captured by sequencing in a study of blood T cell repertoires in COVID-19. In the study overall: T cells, B-cell-depleted T cells, or PBMCs provided the cDNA or gDNA that served as material.

The CDR3 length is 13 residues. The germline V gene has CDR1 SGHRS and CDR2 YFSETQ. With V trimmed by 3 bases and J by 4 bases, 2 bases remained unmatched. Measured with immunoSEQ multiplex PCR; TCRdb has only the in-frame clones, and not every one. This sample has some 190,000 clones, with about nine tenths found just once. In regard to this clone: Other DNA sequences within the sample encode an identical CDR3.

The chain has TRBV5-1 and TRBJ1-1, with TRBD1 matching over 8 bases. The source of this sequence is a man between 18 and 29 years old with active or convalescent COVID-19. Specimen: peripheral blood. CDR3: CASSSQGGTEAFF. The CDR3 nucleotides read TGCGCCAGCAGCTCACAGGGGGGCACTGAAGCTTTCTTT.